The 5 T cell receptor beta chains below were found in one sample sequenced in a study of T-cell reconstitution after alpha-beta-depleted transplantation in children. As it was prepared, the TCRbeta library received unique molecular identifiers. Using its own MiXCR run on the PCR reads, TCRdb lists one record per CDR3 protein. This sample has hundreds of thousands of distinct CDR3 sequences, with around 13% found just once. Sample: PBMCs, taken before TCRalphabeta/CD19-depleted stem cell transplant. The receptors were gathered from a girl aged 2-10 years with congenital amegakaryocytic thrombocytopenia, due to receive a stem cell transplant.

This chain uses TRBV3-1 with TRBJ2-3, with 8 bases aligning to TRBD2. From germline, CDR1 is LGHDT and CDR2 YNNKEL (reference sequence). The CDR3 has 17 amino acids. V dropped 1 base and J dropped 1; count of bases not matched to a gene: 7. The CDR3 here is CASSQVRAGVGTDTQYF. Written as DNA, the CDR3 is TGTGCCAGCAGCCAAGTCCGAGCGGGAGTGGGCACAGATACGCAGTATTTT.

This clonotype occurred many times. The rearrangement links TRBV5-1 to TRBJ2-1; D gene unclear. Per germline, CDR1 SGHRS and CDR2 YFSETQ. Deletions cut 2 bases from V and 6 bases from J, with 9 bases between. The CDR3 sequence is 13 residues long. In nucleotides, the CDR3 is TGCGCCAGCAGCTTCGTAGAGTTCAATGAGCAGTTCTTC. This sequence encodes CASSFVEFNEQFF.

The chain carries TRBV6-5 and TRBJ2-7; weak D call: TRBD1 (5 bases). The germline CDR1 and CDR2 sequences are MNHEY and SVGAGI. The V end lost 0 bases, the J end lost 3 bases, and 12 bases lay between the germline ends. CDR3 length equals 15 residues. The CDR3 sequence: CASSYSSPGNYEQYF. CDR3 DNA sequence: TGTGCCAGCAGTTACTCGTCTCCAGGGAACTACGAGCAGTACTTC.

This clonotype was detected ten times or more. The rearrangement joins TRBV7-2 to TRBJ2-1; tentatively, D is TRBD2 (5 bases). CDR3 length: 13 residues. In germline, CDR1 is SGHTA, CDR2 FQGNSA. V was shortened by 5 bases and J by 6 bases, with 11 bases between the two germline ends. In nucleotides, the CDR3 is TGTGCCAGCAGCCCGTCTAGCCTCAATGAGCAGTTCTTC. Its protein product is CASSPSSLNEQFF.

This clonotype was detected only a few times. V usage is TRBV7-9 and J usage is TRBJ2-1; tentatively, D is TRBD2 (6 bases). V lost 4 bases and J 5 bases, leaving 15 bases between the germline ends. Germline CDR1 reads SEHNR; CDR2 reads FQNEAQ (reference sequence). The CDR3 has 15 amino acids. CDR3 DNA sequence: TGTGCCAGCAGCTCGACCGGGACTGACGACAATGAGCAGTTCTTC. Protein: CASSSTGTDDNEQFF.